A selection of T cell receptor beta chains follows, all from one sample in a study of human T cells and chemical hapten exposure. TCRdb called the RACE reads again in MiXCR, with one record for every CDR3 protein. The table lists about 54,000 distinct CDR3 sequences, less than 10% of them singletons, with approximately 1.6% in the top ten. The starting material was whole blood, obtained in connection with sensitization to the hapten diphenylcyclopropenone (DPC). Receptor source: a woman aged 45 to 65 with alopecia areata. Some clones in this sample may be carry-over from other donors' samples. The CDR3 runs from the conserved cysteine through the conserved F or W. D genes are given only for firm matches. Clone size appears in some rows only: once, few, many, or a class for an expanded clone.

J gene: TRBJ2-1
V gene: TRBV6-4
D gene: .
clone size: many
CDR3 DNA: TGTGCCAGCAGCAAACTATTCCGGGACCTCCAGGTCTTC
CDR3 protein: CASSKLFRDLQVF

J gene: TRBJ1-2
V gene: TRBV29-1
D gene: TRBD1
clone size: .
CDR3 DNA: TGCAGCGTTGCCCGAGGGTACGATCCGACAGGGGGCAATGGCTACACCTTC
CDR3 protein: CSVARGYDPTGGNGYTF

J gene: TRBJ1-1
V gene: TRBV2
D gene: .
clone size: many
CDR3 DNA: TGTGCCAGCAAGGGGGGCACTGAAGCTTTCTTT
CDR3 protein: CASKGGTEAFF

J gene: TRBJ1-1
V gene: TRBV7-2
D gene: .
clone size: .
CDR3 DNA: TGTGCCAGTAACAACGGCGGGGGCAACACTGAAGCTTTCTTT
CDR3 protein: CASNNGGGNTEAFF

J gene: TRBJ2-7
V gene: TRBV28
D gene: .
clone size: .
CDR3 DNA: TGTGCCAGCAGGGTGGAGTCGGACTCCTACGAGCAGTACTTC
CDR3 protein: CASRVESDSYEQYF

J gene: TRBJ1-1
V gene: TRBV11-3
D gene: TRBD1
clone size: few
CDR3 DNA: TGTGCCAGCAGCTCTGTGGGGGGGGACAGATTGAACACTGAAGCTTTCTTT
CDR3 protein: CASSSVGGDRLNTEAFF

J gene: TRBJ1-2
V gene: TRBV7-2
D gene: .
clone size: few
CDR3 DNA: TGTGCCAGCAGCTTGAACAGACCTAACTATGGCTACACCTTC
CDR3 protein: CASSLNRPNYGYTF

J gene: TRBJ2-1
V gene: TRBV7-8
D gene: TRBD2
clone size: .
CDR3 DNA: TGTGCCAGCACCGTTGGGTCCCTAGCGGGAGGGGACAATGAGCAGTTCTTC
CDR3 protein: CASTVGSLAGGDNEQFF

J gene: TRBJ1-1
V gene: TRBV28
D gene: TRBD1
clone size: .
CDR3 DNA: TGTGCCAGCAGGGGAGGACAGGGGGAGGCAGCGAACACTGAAGCTTTCTTT
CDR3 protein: CASRGGQGEAANTEAFF

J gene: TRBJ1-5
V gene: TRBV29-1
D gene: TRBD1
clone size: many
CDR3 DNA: TGCAGCGTTGATCAGGGGGTCGGTCAGCCCCAGCATTTT
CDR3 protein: CSVDQGVGQPQHF

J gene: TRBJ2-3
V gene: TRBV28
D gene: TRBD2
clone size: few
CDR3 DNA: TGTGCCAGCAGTTCCCGGACTAGTTCAAGCACAGATACGCAGTATTTT
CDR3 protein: CASSSRTSSSTDTQYF

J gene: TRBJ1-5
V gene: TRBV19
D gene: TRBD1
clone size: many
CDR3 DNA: TGTGCCAGTAGAGACCAAGGGGGCTGGCAGCCCCAGCATTTT
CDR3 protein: CASRDQGGWQPQHF

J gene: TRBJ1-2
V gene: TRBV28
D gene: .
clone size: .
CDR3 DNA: TGTGCCAGCCGAAAAGGGAAACCCTATGGCTACACCTTC
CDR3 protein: CASRKGKPYGYTF

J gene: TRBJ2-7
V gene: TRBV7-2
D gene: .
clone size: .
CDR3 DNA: TGTGCCAGCAGCTTGAACTCCGCCGCTTCTTCCTACGAGCAGTACTTC
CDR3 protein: CASSLNSAASSYEQYF

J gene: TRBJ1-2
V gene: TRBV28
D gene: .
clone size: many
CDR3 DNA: TGTGCCAGCAGTTTATCCCCTGCAGGGTTCTATGGCTACACCTTC
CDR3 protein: CASSLSPAGFYGYTF

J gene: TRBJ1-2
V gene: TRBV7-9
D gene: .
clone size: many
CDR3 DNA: TGTGCCAGCAGCTCGGGCGGGGTCCCCTATGGCTACACCTTC
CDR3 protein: CASSSGGVPYGYTF

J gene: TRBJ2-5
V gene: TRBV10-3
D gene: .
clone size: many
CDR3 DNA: TGTGCCATCAGTGAGGCGAGTGCCAGGGTTAGAGAAGAGACCCAGTACTTC
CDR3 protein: CAISEASARVREETQYF

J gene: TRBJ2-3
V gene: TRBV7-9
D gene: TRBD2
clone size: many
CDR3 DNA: TGTGCCAGCAGCCTCCTAGCGGGGGGGAAAGATACGCAGTATTTT
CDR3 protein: CASSLLAGGKDTQYF

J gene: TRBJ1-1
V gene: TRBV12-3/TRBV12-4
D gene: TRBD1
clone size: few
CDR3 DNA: TGTGCCAGCACCGAACTTCCGGGACAGGGCGAAGCTTTCTTT
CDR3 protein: CASTELPGQGEAFF

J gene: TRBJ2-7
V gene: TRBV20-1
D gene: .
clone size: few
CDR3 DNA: TGCAGTGCTAGAGATCCCGGGGGGCAGACGTACGAGCAGTACTTC
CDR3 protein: CSARDPGGQTYEQYF

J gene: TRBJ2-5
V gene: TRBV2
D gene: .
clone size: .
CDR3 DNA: TGTGCCAGCAGTGTTCAGGGTCCTAGGGAGACCCAGTACTTC
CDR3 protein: CASSVQGPRETQYF

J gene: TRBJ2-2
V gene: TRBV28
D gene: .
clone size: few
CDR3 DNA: TGTGCCAGCAGTGCCCCGTTTGGGGGACGGAACACCGGGGAGCTGTTTTTT
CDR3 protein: CASSAPFGGRNTGELFF

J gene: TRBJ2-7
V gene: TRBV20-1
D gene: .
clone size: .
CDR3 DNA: TGCAGTGCTAGTTGGGGGCCCGAGCAGTACTTC
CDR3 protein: CSASWGPEQYF

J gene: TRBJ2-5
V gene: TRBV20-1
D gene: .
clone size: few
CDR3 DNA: TGCAGTGCCACGTCGGAGGTTGAGACCCAGTACTTC
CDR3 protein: CSATSEVETQYF

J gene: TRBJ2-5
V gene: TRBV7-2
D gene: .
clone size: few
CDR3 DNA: TGTGCCAGCAGCTTGGCACGAGAGACCCAGTACTTC
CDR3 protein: CASSLARETQYF

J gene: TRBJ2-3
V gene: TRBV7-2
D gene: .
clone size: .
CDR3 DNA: TGTGCCAGCAGCTCCTTCACAGATACGCAGTATTTT
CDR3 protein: CASSSFTDTQYF

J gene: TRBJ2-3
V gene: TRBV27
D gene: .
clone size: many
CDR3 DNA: TGTGCCAGCAGTTTAACCAGGGGCACAGATACGCAGTATTTT
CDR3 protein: CASSLTRGTDTQYF

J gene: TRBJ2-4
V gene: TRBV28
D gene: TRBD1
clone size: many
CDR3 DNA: TGTGCCAGCAGTTTAACCTACGACAGGGCGAAAAACATTCAGTACTTC
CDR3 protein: CASSLTYDRAKNIQYF

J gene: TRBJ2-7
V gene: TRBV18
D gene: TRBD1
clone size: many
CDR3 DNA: TGTGCCAGCTCACAAGGACGGGACAGGTCCTACGAGCAGTACTTC
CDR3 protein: CASSQGRDRSYEQYF

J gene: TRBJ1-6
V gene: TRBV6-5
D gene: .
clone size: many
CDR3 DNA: TGTGCCAGCAGTTACGCGGCTGGGGGTAATTCACCCCTCCACTTT
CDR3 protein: CASSYAAGGNSPLHF